This T cell receptor beta chain was retrieved from a study of blood T cell repertoires in COVID-19. Study information: Whether acute or convalescent, the COVID-19 samples came from the United States, Italy and Spain. In each case, the material was cDNA or gDNA derived from T cells, B-cell-depleted T cells, or PBMCs.

Unmatched junction bases numbered 17, after V lost 10 bases and J lost 8 bases. CDR1 is MNHEY and CDR2 is SVGAGI in the germline V gene. The CDR3 loop spans 15 amino acids. In the authors' methods: Amplifying reference gene primers gave estimates of nucleated cell counts. Assay: immunoSEQ multiplex PCR; the TCRdb copy retains only in-frame clones and omits some. Clone size and V and J calls were adopted from that table, with D and trimming inferred from the DNA. The data contain about 60,000 clones, 88% of them singletons. This receptor was taken from a woman aged 80 or over with active COVID-19. The specimen was peripheral blood. The chain uses TRBV6-5 and TRBJ2-3; 8 nucleotides agree with TRBD1. In DNA, the CDR3 is TGTGCCATCCCTTCAGGGGGCAGGAGGGCGGGTACGCAGTATTTT. Residues: CAIPSGGRRAGTQYF.